The 12 T cell receptor beta chains in this list originate from one sample, sequenced in a study of monozygotic twins with cystic fibrosis. TCRdb keeps only in-frame clones here, not all; method: immunoSEQ multiplex PCR. The sample yields under 40,000 clones, around 96% seen once. Specimen: blood. These receptors all stem from a girl aged 2 to 10 with cystic fibrosis.

The chain combines TRBV19 with TRBJ1-2, with a possible D match to TRBD1 (6 bases). V lost 6 bases and J 6 bases, leaving 20 bases between the germline ends. CDR1 and CDR2 from the germline V gene are LNHDA and SQIVND (reference sequence). This CDR3 is built from 15 residues. CDR3 sequence: CASRLNWDKPDGYTF. The CDR3 nucleotides are TGTGCCAGTAGGCTAAACTGGGACAAGCCGGATGGCTACACCTTC.

The CDR3 reads CASSMGPGETGELFF. In DNA, the CDR3 is TGTGCCAGTAGTATGGGGCCGGGAGAAACCGGGGAGCTGTTTTTT. The J gene is TRBJ2-2, the V gene TRBV19; tentatively, D is TRBD2 (6 bases). V dropped 3 bases and J dropped 5 bases, with 13 bases sitting between them. The CDR3 sequence is 15 residues long. Looked up from germline, CDR1 is LNHDA and CDR2 is SQIVND (reference sequence).

The chain combines TRBV7-3 with TRBJ2-1; D possibly matches TRBD1 or TRBD2 (6 bases each). CDR3 size: 13 residues. Deletions cut 5 bases from V and 10 bases from J, with 15 bases between. The germline CDR1 and CDR2 sequences are SGHTA and FQGTGA. The CDR3 region is CASSMDSGGEQFF. The CDR3 DNA reads as TGTGCCAGCAGCATGGACAGTGGAGGGGAGCAGTTCTTC.

The rearrangement links TRBV4-1 to TRBJ2-2; 12 nucleotides agree with TRBD2. V lost 1 base, J lost 6 bases, and 3 bases stayed unmatched. CDR1 is MGHRA, CDR2 YSYEKL, per germline. This CDR3 has 16 residues. The CDR3 spells CASSQVLAGGAGELFF. The CDR3 DNA sequence: TGCGCCAGCAGCCAAGTGCTAGCGGGAGGGGCCGGGGAGCTGTTTTTT.

The rearrangement links TRBV9 to TRBJ2-1, with 7 bases identical to TRBD2. Germline V gives CDR1 SGDLS, CDR2 YYNGEE. V was pared by 3 bases and J by 9 bases, with 9 bases of the junction left unmatched. The CDR3 loop spans 14 amino acids. The CDR3 spells CASSASSGLIEQFF. CDR3 nucleotides: TGTGCCAGCAGCGCGTCCTCGGGACTAATTGAGCAGTTCTTC.

This chain connects TRBV6-1 to TRBJ1-5; 9 nucleotides match TRBD1. The trim removed 5 bases at V and 3 bases at J, leaving 2 bases unmatched. Germline loops: CDR1 MNHNS, CDR2 SASEGT. This CDR3 region has 14 residues. The CDR3: CASSRTGDNQPQHF. The CDR3, as DNA: TGTGCCAGCAGTCGGACAGGGGACAATCAGCCCCAGCATTTT.

V is TRBV11-2 and J is TRBJ2-1; D is ambiguous. Trimming removed 4 bases at V and 3 bases at J, with 10 bases between. Germline V gene sequence: CDR1 SGHAT, CDR2 FQNNGV. The CDR3 runs 14 residues. In DNA form, the CDR3 reads TGTGCCAGCAGCTCCCCGAGCCGCTACAATGAGCAGTTCTTC. As protein: CASSSPSRYNEQFF. Based on the CDR3 plus reference TRBV11-2 and TRBJ2-1, the full variable domain is EAGVAQSPRYKIIEKRQSVAFWCNPISGHATLYWYQQILGQGPKLLIQFQNNGVVDDSQLPKDRFSAERLKGVDSTLKIQPAKLEDSAVYLCASSSPSRYNEQFFGPGTRLTVL.

The chain couples TRBV4-1 to TRBJ1-1; possible D gene TRBD1, 6 bases. Trimming stripped 0 bases from V and 6 bases from J, with 20 bases between. CDR3 length: 17 amino acids. CDR1 and CDR2 from the germline V gene are MGHRA and YSYEKL. The CDR3 DNA follows: TGCGCCAGCAGCCAAGAACGGCGAATTTGGGGGCTCGCTGAAGCTTTCTTT. This encodes CASSQERRIWGLAEAFF.

The CDR3 bases are TGTGCCTGGAGTGTACCGGTAGGTCTGAACTATGGCTACACCTTC. This codes for CAWSVPVGLNYGYTF. J is TRBJ1-2 and V is TRBV30; no firm D call. Trimming shortened V by 0 bases and J by 2 bases, and 13 bases separated the two germline ends. The CDR3 extends over 15 amino acids. The germline V gene has CDR1 GTSNPN and CDR2 SVGIG (reference sequence).

The chain uses TRBV5-1 and TRBJ1-1, with unresolved D. V dropped 5 bases and J dropped 0 bases, with 8 bases sitting between them. This CDR3 has 13 residues. Germline assignment: CDR1 SGHRS and CDR2 YFSETQ. CDR3 bases: TGCGCCAGCAGTAGATACATGAACACTGAAGCTTTCTTT. Translating it yields CASSRYMNTEAFF.

This rearrangement joins TRBV6-5 to TRBJ2-7; tentatively, D is TRBD1 (6 bases). Germline assignment: CDR1 MNHEY and CDR2 SVGAGI. V lost 5 bases to trimming and J lost 4 bases, with 9 bases between them. The CDR3 has 12 residues. The CDR3 DNA sequence: TGTGCCAGCAGTACGACAGGTTACGAGCAGTACTTC. This sequence encodes CASSTTGYEQYF.

The chain has TRBV7-2 and TRBJ2-7, with 10 bases matching TRBD2. The germline V gene has CDR1 SGHTA and CDR2 FQGNSA. The CDR3 length is 15 residues. With 5 bases clipped from V and 0 bases from J, the junction kept 4 bases outside the gene matches. The CDR3 loop reads CASSPRLAGSYEQYF. The CDR3 DNA reads TGTGCCAGCAGCCCAAGACTAGCGGGCTCCTACGAGCAGTACTTC.